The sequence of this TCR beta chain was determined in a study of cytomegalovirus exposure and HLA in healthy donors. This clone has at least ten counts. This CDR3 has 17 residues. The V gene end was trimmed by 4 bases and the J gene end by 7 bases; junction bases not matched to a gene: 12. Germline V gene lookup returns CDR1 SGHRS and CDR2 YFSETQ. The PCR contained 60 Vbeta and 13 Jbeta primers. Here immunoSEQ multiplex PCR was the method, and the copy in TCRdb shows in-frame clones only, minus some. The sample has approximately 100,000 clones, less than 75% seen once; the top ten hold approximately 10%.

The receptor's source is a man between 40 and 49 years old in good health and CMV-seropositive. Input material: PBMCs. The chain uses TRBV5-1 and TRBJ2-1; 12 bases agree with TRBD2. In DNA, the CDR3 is TGCGCCAGCAGCCTTGGGAGACTAGCGGGAGAGGTTAATGAGCAGTTCTTC. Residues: CASSLGRLAGEVNEQFF.